This T cell receptor (beta chain) was observed in a study of a mutant IDH1 vaccine in newly diagnosed glioma (dated by TCRdb to 2020 to 2022). Study-wide context: Across visits V03 through V10, patients got a total of eight vaccinations, given in weeks 1, 3, 5, 7, 11, 15, 19 and 23. In the chemotherapy-containing groups, vaccination started alongside temozolomide cycles, whereas in patients who had radiotherapy alone it started 4-6 weeks after radiotherapy. Of the approximately 34 patients who were treated, approximately 60% were male and approximately 38% were female, and the mean age was about 37 years. Prior to enrollment, standard therapy consisting of radiotherapy alone, temozolomide alone, or radiochemotherapy with temozolomide had been administered to patients, with the combination being received by most patients. Peripheral blood samples were drawn at six visits, namely V03 (baseline), V05, V07, V10, V12 and V13. Longitudinal TCRB deep sequencing was done for 25 treated patients, wherever samples were available for exploratory analyses. Here is what the overall study found, with its caveats: Changes in the top peripheral T cell clonotypes picked up by TCRB sequencing did not appear to be linked to pseudoprogression. Immune responses induced by the vaccine were seen in roughly 92% of patients across multiple MHC alleles. The authors stated that sample limitations prevented analyses of patient blood samples from being reproduced. PBMC samples for TCRB deep sequencing were selected based on availability.

Explained via the paper, the time point label denotes: week 23, last vaccination. Each vaccine dose, consisting of 300 ug of a 20-mer mutant IDH1 peptide in Montanide, was administered subcutaneously with topical imiquimod. Donors had newly diagnosed WHO grade 3 or 4 IDH1-mutant astrocytomas with loss of nuclear ATRX. The samples were drawn from NOA16, a multicentre, single-arm, open-label phase I trial in Germany that tested a mutant IDH1 peptide vaccine in humans for the first time. Genomic DNA for TCRB sequencing was extracted from EDTA blood using the DNeasy Blood and Tissue Kit. Library creation used the immunoSEQ multiplex PCR assay. Rearranged TCR beta chain sequences were amplified using the hsTCRB Kit according to the manufacturer's protocol. TCRB libraries were sequenced on an Illumina MiSeq. From the authors' description of their analysis: Demultiplexing, trimming and gene mapping were performed with the kit vendor's proprietary platform. In TCRdb, the immuneACCESS table is reduced to in-frame sequences with V and J assigned. These tables do not hold every clone; where another copy was compared, an unresolved V gene accounts for under half, and the others remain unexplained. For V, J and clone size, that table is used; D and trimming come from the DNA. This sample comprises 55,000 or so clones, around 80% of them detected only once. Of the sample, 5% to 8% is held by the ten largest clones.

The CDR3 has 13 amino acids, counting the end cysteine and phenylalanine. Only the CDR3 part of the read is kept: 39 bases, read in frame from the first base. CDR1 and CDR2, looked up from the germline V gene (reference sequence), are LNHDA and SQIVND. The germline ends are 15 bases apart after V is trimmed by 6 bases and J by 7 bases. About this clone: The antigen this receptor binds is unknown. Nothing much larger sits one base from this clone, and base qualities are not available.

The TCR was taken from a middle-aged man with glioma. This sample comprised PBMCs, obtained from a glioma patient whose treatment included an IDH1 peptide vaccine. The chain is assembled from TRBV19 and TRBJ1-1; perhaps TRBD1 is the D gene, with 5 bases matching. The CDR3 here reads CASSIHLGLEAFF. The nucleotide sequence is given as TGTGCCAGTAGCATACACCTGGGACTTGAAGCTTTCTTT.